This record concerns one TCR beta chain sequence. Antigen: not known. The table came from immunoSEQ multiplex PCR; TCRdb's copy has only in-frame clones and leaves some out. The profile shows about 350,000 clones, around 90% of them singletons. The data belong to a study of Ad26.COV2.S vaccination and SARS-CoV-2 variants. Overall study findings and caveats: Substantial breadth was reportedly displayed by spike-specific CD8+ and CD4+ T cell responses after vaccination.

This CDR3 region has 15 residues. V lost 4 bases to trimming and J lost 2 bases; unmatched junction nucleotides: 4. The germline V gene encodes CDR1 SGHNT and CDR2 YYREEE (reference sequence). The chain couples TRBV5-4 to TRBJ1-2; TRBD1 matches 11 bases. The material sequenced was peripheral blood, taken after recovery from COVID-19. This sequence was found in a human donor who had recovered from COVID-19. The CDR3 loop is CASSKGQGGNYGYTF. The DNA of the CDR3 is TGTGCCAGCAGCAAGGGACAGGGGGGAAACTATGGCTACACCTTC.